The 27 T cell receptor beta chains listed next were all sequenced from one sample in a study of CD8 T cells in Susac syndrome. A quantity of about 0.5 to 1 ug RNA underwent reverse transcription using random hexamers. TCRdb called the immunoSEQ multiplex PCR reads again in MiXCR, with one record for every CDR3 protein. The sample contains tens of thousands of distinct CDR3 sequences, approximately 94% of which appear only once. Sequenced input: CD8+ T cells from PBMCs. All receptors derive from a human donor with Susac syndrome.

The V gene is TRBV12-5, the J gene TRBJ2-7; D perhaps matches TRBD1 (6 bases). CDR1 is LGHNT and CDR2 is FRNRAP in the germline V gene. The CDR3 runs 13 residues. V lost 6 bases and J 3 bases, leaving 12 bases between the germline ends. CDR3 sequence reads: CASGHRAGYEQYF. The DNA of the CDR3 is TGTGCTAGTGGCCACAGGGCCGGCTACGAGCAGTACTTC.

This clonotype was seen just once. The J gene is TRBJ2-2, the V gene TRBV9; D call uncertain. Trimming removed 1 base at V and 1 base at J, with 14 bases between. CDR1 and CDR2 from the germline V gene are SGDLS and YYNGEE. The CDR3 totals 17 residues. CDR3 residues: CASSVHSGRVNTGELFF. The CDR3 DNA follows: TGTGCCAGCAGCGTACACTCTGGCCGGGTGAACACCGGGGAGCTGTTTTTT.

V gene TRBV7-6 combines with J gene TRBJ2-3; D remains unclear. V was shortened by 1 base and J by 8 bases, with 13 bases between the two germline ends. Per germline, CDR1 SGHVS and CDR2 FNYEAQ. The CDR3 spans 14 residues. CDR3 DNA sequence: TGTGCCAGCAGCTTAGAGTCAGAGCGAACTACGCAGTATTTT. This gives the protein CASSLESERTTQYF.

The CDR3 is CASSVSGGRETQYF. CDR3 DNA sequence: TGTGCCAGCAGCGTGTCGGGGGGCAGGGAGACCCAGTACTTC. This chain uses TRBV9 with TRBJ2-5; possibly TRBD2 for D (7 bases). The V gene lost 2 bases and the J gene lost 5 bases, with 13 bases spanning the gap. Germline V gives CDR1 SGDLS, CDR2 YYNGEE. This CDR3 comprises 14 residues.

The chain carries TRBV12-3 or TRBV12-4 and TRBJ1-4; no clear D gene. The CDR3 loop spans 15 amino acids. Trimming stripped 6 bases from V and 0 bases from J, with 11 bases between. The CDR3 DNA follows: TGTGCCAGCAGCTTCGGGCGAGCAACTAATGAAAAACTGTTTTTT. Translated: CASSFGRATNEKLFF.

The chain joins TRBV6-1 to TRBJ2-2, with 9 bases lining up with TRBD2. The CDR3 has 15 residues. The J segment lost 4 bases and the V segment lost 7 bases, leaving 7 bases of the junction unmatched. The germline gives CDR1 MNHNS, CDR2 SASEGT. CDR3 coding DNA: TGTGCCAGCACCTCTAGCGGGGAGTTCACCGGGGAGCTGTTTTTT. It codes for CASTSSGEFTGELFF.

For the CDR3, the DNA is TGTGCCAGCACCGATTCCCCGAACAATCAGCCCCAGCATTTT. As protein: CASTDSPNNQPQHF. The V and J genes are TRBV27 and TRBJ1-5; no clear D. The CDR3 totals 14 residues. V lost 7 bases and J lost 3, with 13 bases in between. In germline, CDR1 is MNHEY, CDR2 SMNVEV (reference sequence).

The rearrangement links TRBV20-1 to TRBJ2-4, with D possibly being TRBD1 (6 bases). CDR3 length: 14 amino acids. V was shortened by 0 bases and J by 4 bases, with 10 bases between the two germline ends. In germline, CDR1 is DFQATT, CDR2 SNEGSKA (reference sequence). The CDR3 here is CSARDRGQKNIQYF. The CDR3 DNA reads as TGCAGTGCTAGAGACAGGGGCCAAAAAAACATTCAGTACTTC.

This clonotype was detected only once. The rearrangement uses TRBV13 and TRBJ2-7; possible D gene TRBD2, 6 bases. V shed 3 bases and J shed 3 bases, with 9 bases lying between them. The CDR3 contains 13 residues. CDR1 and CDR2 from the germline V gene are PRHDT and FYEKMQ (reference sequence). The CDR3 DNA follows: TGTGCCAGCAGCTTTGGGGGGAACTACGAGCAGTACTTC. Protein product: CASSFGGNYEQYF. Together with reference TRBV13 and TRBJ2-7, the CDR3 gives the full variable domain: AAGVIQSPRHLIKEKRETATLKCYPIPRHDTVYWYQQGPGQDPQFLISFYEKMQSDKGSIPDRFSAQQFSDYHSELNMSSLELGDSALYFCASSFGGNYEQYFGPGTRLTVT.

This chain uses TRBV27 with TRBJ2-7, with a tentative D call TRBD1 (5 bases). Germline values: CDR1 MNHEY, CDR2 SMNVEV (reference sequence). The V gene lost 4 bases and the J gene lost 5 bases, with 6 bases spanning the gap. This CDR3 comprises 11 residues. CDR3 protein: CASSSRDEQYF. As DNA, the CDR3 is TGTGCCAGCAGTTCCAGGGACGAGCAGTACTTC.

The V gene is TRBV27, the J gene TRBJ2-7; D ambiguous. The CDR3 extends over 13 amino acids. CDR1 is MNHEY and CDR2 is SMNVEV in the germline V gene (reference sequence). The germline V and J ends were trimmed by 6 bases and 0 bases, with 9 bases remaining between them. Here the CDR3 reads CASSRRSSYEQYF. CDR3 DNA sequence: TGTGCCAGCAGCAGACGGAGCTCCTACGAGCAGTACTTC.

This sequence joins TRBV5-1 and TRBJ2-2; D is unclear. Trimming pared 6 bases from V and 1 base from J, leaving 10 bases between. CDR3 length equals 14 residues. Looked up from germline, CDR1 is SGHRS and CDR2 is YFSETQ. This CDR3 reads CASNLDWNTGELFF. CDR3 sequence (DNA): TGCGCCAGCAACCTAGACTGGAACACCGGGGAGCTGTTTTTT.

The CDR3 loop reads CATSTPDRGSTEAFF. In nucleotides, the CDR3 is TGTGCCACCAGCACCCCGGACAGGGGATCCACTGAAGCTTTCTTT. The chain joins TRBV15 to TRBJ1-1; the match to TRBD1 covers 9 bases. V lost 4 bases and J lost 4; bases outside the gene matches: 7. The germline V gene has CDR1 LNHNV and CDR2 YYDKDF (reference sequence). The CDR3 loop spans 15 amino acids.

The chain carries TRBV11-2 and TRBJ1-1, with a tentative D call TRBD1 (5 bases). Trimming took 2 bases from V and 7 from J, leaving 20 bases between them. Germline V gene lookup returns CDR1 SGHAT and CDR2 FQNNGV. The CDR3 is 16 amino acids. The CDR3 protein is CASSLWAPDSVFEAFF. For the CDR3, the DNA is TGTGCCAGCAGCTTATGGGCTCCCGACAGTGTTTTTGAAGCTTTCTTT.

The chain joins TRBV3-1 to TRBJ2-7; the D gene is possibly TRBD1 (6 bases). Per germline, CDR1 LGHDT and CDR2 YNNKEL (reference sequence). V lost 1 base to trimming and J lost 5 bases, with 12 bases between them. The CDR3 runs to 14 residues. The CDR3 DNA follows: TGTGCCAGCAGCCAAGGGGACATCACCCACGAGCAGTACTTC. Protein sequence: CASSQGDITHEQYF.

V usage is TRBV3-1 and J usage is TRBJ2-6; maybe TRBD1 (7 bases). Trimming removed 5 bases at V and 2 bases at J, with 16 bases between. The germline CDR1 and CDR2 sequences are LGHDT and YNNKEL (reference sequence). The CDR3 covers 17 residues. The CDR3 nucleotides are TGTGCCAGCAGCGCGGGACAGAGGGCCACTGGGGCCAACGTCCTGACTTTC. The encoded protein is CASSAGQRATGANVLTF.

The chain carries TRBV27 and TRBJ1-6; D is uncertain. This CDR3 spans 15 amino acids. Germline V gene sequence: CDR1 MNHEY, CDR2 SMNVEV (reference sequence). V lost 4 bases and J 6 bases, leaving 13 bases between the germline ends. The CDR3 DNA is TGTGCCAGCAGTTCCCTAGGGAGCGTTAATTCACCCCTCCACTTT. Encoded protein: CASSSLGSVNSPLHF.

The CDR3 coding sequence is TGTGCCTGGAGTGTCGGGGGTACCTACGAGCAGTACTTC. The encoded protein is CAWSVGGTYEQYF. The chain is built from TRBV30 and TRBJ2-7; D possibly corresponds to TRBD2 (6 bases). The CDR3 is 13 residues long. V lost 0 bases and J lost 2, with 8 bases in between. Germline V lookup: CDR1 GTSNPN, CDR2 SVGIG (reference sequence).

The chain joins TRBV11-2 to TRBJ2-1; possibly TRBD2 for D (6 bases). V was shortened by 5 bases and J by 2 bases, with 13 bases between the two germline ends. Germline V gene sequence: CDR1 SGHAT, CDR2 FQNNGV. The CDR3 totals 15 residues. The DNA of the CDR3 is TGTGCCAGCAGCCCCTGGGGCGGGGCCTACAATGAGCAGTTCTTC. Protein: CASSPWGGAYNEQFF.

The rearrangement joins TRBV20-1 to TRBJ2-1; 10 bases match TRBD2. The CDR3 extends over 14 amino acids. Germline V CDR1 and CDR2: DFQATT, SNEGSKA (reference sequence). V was clipped by 3 bases and J by 9 bases; unmatched bases: 8. The CDR3 nucleotides are TGCAGTGCTAGGGAAGCGGGGGGGCCAGGTGAGCAGTTCTTC. This sequence encodes CSAREAGGPGEQFF.

The chain has TRBV29-1 and TRBJ2-2; 9 positions match TRBD1. The V and J ends lost 7 bases and 6 bases, in that order; junction bases with no gene match: 12. This CDR3 is 15 amino acids long. The germline V gene encodes CDR1 SQVTM and CDR2 ANQGSEA. The CDR3 sequence: CSAEPRDRAPGELFF. DNA for the CDR3: TGCAGCGCTGAGCCCCGGGACAGGGCCCCCGGGGAGCTGTTTTTT.

Comment on this clonotype: One junction end disagrees with the germline gene, perhaps due to a read error. This chain connects TRBV7-7 to TRBJ2-3, with D perhaps given as TRBD1 or TRBD2 (5 bases each). Per germline, CDR1 SSHAT and CDR2 FNYEAQ (reference sequence). This CDR3 contains 15 residues. CDR3 nucleotides: TGTGCTAGCAGCTTATCGGCGGGTCAGGGAGATACGCAGTATTTT. Its protein product is CASSLSAGQGDTQYF. Supplemented by reference TRBV7-7 and TRBJ2-3, the full variable domain reads GAGVSQSPRYKVTKRGQDVTLRCDPISSHATLYWYQQALGQGPEFLTYFNYEAQPDKSGLPSDRFSAERPEGSISTLTIQRTEQRDSAMYRCASSLSAGQGDTQYFGPGTRLTVL.

The chain links TRBV10-3 to TRBJ2-1; no clear D. Germline CDR1 reads ENHRY; CDR2 reads SYGVKD. The CDR3 length is 13 residues. The V and J ends lost 0 bases and 2 bases respectively, with 2 bases between them. The CDR3 protein is CAISESTYNEQFF. In nucleotides, the CDR3 is TGTGCCATCAGTGAGTCGACCTACAATGAGCAGTTCTTC.

The gene calls are TRBV7-3 and TRBJ2-1; 8 bases fit TRBD2. The length of the CDR3 is 14 residues. V was clipped by 5 bases and J by 3 bases; unmatched bases: 3. From germline, CDR1 is SGHTA and CDR2 FQGTGA. Here the CDR3 DNA reads TGTGCCAGCAGCAAGGGACTAGACTACAATGAGCAGTTCTTC. It translates to CASSKGLDYNEQFF.

V and J are TRBV11-2 and TRBJ2-1, with D tentatively TRBD1 (6 bases). V lost 1 base, J lost 8 bases, and 9 bases lay in between. Germline-derived CDR1 and CDR2 are SGHAT and FQNNGV. This CDR3 comprises 13 residues. The DNA of the CDR3 is TGTGCCAGCAGCTTAGGTCCAGGGGATGAGCAGTTCTTC. It yields the protein CASSLGPGDEQFF.

The chain joins TRBV7-9 to TRBJ2-1, with no clear D. Germline-derived CDR1 and CDR2 are SEHNR and FQNEAQ (reference sequence). The V and J ends lost 1 base and 12 bases respectively, with 13 bases between them. The length of the CDR3 is 13 residues. CDR3 loop: CASSLGQPDGQFF. The DNA of the CDR3 is TGTGCCAGCAGCTTAGGTCAGCCCGACGGGCAGTTCTTC.

This chain's CDR3 is CASSTREQFF. CDR3 in DNA: TGTGCCAGCAGCACACGGGAGCAGTTCTTC. V gene TRBV9 combines with J gene TRBJ2-1; D is unresolved. The germline CDR1 and CDR2 sequences are SGDLS and YYNGEE. The CDR3 contains 10 residues. V lost 4 bases, J lost 10 bases, and 6 bases lay in between.